Here is one T cell receptor (beta chain) with its context. Its target is unknown. This entry belongs to a study of CD4 T cells in relation to SARS-CoV-2 and coronaviruses. About the research overall: After approximately 10 days of antigen culture, PBMC TCR beta CDR3s were sequenced. The negative reference was HIV-1 Nef peptide pool or peptide-free culture.

Sequenced by immunoSEQ multiplex PCR; TCRdb stores in-frame clones only, minus some. This repertoire shows almost 30,000 clones, roughly 72% found once; its top ten account for roughly 14%. Unexposed donor CD4+ T cells date from about 2011-2018, before the COVID-19 pandemic. The cells were cultured for over eight days before CD4+ T cells were isolated. Testing used SARS-CoV-2 S/N and four cold-coronavirus spikes on unexposed-donor CD4+ T cells, cells permitting. Two million PBMCs per well were cultured with about 9.8 IU/ml IL-2. V lost 4 bases to trimming and J lost 7 bases; unmatched junction nucleotides: 11. This CDR3 comprises 15 residues. Germline V lookup: CDR1 LGHNA, CDR2 YSLEER.

Input material: CD4+ T cells from PBMCs, cultured in vitro. The rearrangement uses TRBV4-3 and TRBJ1-2; TRBD1 matches at 8 bases. This clonotype was sampled from a human donor in good health. The DNA of the CDR3 is TGCGCCAGCAGCCGAGGAGGGGCAGGGGGCGGTGGCTACACCTTC. It specifies CASSRGGAGGGGYTF.